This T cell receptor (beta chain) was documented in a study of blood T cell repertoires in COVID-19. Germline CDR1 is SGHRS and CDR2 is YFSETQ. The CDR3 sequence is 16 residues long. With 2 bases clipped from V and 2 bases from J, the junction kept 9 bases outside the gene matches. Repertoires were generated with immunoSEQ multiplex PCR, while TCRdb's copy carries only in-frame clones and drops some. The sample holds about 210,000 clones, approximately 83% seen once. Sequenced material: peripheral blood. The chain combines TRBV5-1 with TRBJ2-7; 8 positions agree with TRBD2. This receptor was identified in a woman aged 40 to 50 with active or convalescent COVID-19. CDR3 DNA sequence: TGCGCCAGCAGCTTCCACCCGGGAGGGGGAACCTACGAGCAGTACTTC. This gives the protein CASSFHPGGGTYEQYF.